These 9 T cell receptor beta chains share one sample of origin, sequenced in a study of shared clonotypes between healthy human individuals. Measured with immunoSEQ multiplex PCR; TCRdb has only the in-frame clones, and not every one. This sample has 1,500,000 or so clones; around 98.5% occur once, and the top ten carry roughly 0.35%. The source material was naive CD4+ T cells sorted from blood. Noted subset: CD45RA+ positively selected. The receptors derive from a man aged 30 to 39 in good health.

CDR3 region: CASSDLVRYGEAFF. The CDR3 DNA reads TGCGCCAGCAGTGATCTGGTCCGGTACGGTGAAGCTTTCTTT. The rearrangement joins TRBV10-2 to TRBJ1-1; no clear D. This CDR3 has 14 residues. Deletions cut 3 bases from V and 7 bases from J, with 15 bases between. CDR1 and CDR2 from the germline V gene are WSHSY and SAAADI.

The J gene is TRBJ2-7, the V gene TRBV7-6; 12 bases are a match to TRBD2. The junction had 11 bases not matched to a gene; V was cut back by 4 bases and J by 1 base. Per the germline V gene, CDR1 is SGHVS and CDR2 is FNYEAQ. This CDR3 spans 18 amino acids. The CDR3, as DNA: TGTGCCAGCAGCTCCCAATCAACCGGGACTAGCGGGTCCTACGAGCAGTACTTC. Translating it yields CASSSQSTGTSGSYEQYF.

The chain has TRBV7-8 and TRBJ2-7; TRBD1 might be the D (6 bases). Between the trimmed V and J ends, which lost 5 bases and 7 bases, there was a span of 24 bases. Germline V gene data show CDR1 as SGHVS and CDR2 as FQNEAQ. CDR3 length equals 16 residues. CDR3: CASSPNPGHGMIEQYF. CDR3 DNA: TGTGCCAGCAGCCCGAACCCGGGACACGGTATGATAGAGCAGTACTTC.

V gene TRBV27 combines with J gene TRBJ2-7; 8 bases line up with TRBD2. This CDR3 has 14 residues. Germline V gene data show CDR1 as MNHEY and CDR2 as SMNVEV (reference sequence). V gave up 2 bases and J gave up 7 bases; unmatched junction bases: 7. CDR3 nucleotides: TGTGCCAGCAGTTTAGAAGCGGGAGTGGGAGAGCAGTACTTC. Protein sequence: CASSLEAGVGEQYF.

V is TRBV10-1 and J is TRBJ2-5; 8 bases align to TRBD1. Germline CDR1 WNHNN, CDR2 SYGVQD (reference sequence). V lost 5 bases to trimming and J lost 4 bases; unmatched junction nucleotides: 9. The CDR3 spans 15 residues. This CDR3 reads CASSSGQARPETQYF. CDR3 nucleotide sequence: TGCGCCAGCAGTTCGGGACAGGCGAGACCAGAGACCCAGTACTTC.

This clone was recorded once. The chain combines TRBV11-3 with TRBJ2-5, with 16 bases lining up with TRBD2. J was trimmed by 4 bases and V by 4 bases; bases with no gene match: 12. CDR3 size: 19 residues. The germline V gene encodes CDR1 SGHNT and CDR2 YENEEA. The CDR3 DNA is TGTGCCAGCAGCTCCGGGACTAGCGGGAGGGGGAGTTTGGGAGAGACCCAGTACTTC. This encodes CASSSGTSGRGSLGETQYF. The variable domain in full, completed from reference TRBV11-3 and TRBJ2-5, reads EAGVVQSPRYKIIEKKQPVAFWCNPISGHNTLYWYLQNLGQGPELLIRYENEEAVDDSQLPKDRFSAERLKGVDSTLKIQPAELGDSAVYLCASSSGTSGRGSLGETQYFGPGTRLLVL.

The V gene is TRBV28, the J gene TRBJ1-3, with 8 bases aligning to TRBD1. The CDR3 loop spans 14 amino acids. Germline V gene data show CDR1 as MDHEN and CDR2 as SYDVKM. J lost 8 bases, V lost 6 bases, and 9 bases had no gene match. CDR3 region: CASRETGGDDTIYF. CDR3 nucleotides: TGTGCCAGCAGAGAAACAGGGGGTGACGACACCATATATTTT. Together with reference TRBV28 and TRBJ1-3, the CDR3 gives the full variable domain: DVKVTQSSRYLVKRTGEKVFLECVQDMDHENMFWYRQDPGLGLRLIYFSYDVKMKEKGDIPEGYSVSREKKERFSLILESASTNQTSMYLCASRETGGDDTIYFGEGSWLTVV.

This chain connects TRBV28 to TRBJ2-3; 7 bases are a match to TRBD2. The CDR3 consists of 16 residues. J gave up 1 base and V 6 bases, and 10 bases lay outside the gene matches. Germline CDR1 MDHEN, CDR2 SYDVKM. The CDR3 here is CASRNNRLAGTDTQYF. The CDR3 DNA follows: TGTGCCAGCAGGAATAATCGTCTAGCGGGCACAGATACGCAGTATTTT.

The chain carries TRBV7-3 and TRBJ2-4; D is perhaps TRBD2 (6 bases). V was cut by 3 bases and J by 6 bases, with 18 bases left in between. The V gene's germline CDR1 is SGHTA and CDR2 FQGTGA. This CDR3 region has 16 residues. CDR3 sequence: CASSFREGAGGNIQYF. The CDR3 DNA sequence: TGTGCCAGCAGCTTCCGCGAAGGGGCCGGGGGAAACATTCAGTACTTC. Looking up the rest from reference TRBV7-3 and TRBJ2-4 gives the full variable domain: GAGVSQTPSNKVTEKGKYVELRCDPISGHTALYWYRQSLGQGPEFLIYFQGTGAADDSGLPNDRFFAVRPEGSVSTLKIQRTERGDSAVYLCASSFREGAGGNIQYFGAGTRLSVL.